The 26 T cell receptor beta chains below were found in one sample sequenced in a study of T cell responses to AZD1222 COVID-19 vaccine. This table comes from immunoSEQ multiplex PCR, and its TCRdb copy is limited to in-frame clones, with some not included. The top ten hold more than 15% of the sample, which has around 99,000 clones, about 88% seen once. The input for sequencing was peripheral blood, taken on day 0 of AZD1222 vaccination. The receptors come from an adult in good health.

V is TRBV19 and J is TRBJ1-5, with TRBD1 as a possible D gene (5 bases). The germline gives CDR1 LNHDA, CDR2 SQIVND (reference sequence). This CDR3 spans 17 amino acids. Between the trimmed V and J ends, which lost 7 bases and 9 bases, there was a span of 28 bases. CDR3 bases: TGTGCCAGTATGCGGGGAACAGGTGGGAACGGATTTAGGCCCCAGCATTTT. It yields the protein CASMRGTGGNGFRPQHF. The whole variable domain, filled in from reference TRBV19 and TRBJ1-5, reads DGGITQSPKYLFRKEGQNVTLSCEQNLNHDAMYWYRQDPGQGLRLIYYSQIVNDFQKGDIAEGYSVSREKKESFPLTVTSAQKNPTAFYLCASMRGTGGNGFRPQHFGDGTRLSIL.

This clone appeared once. The V gene is TRBV3-1 (or the pseudogene TRBV3-2), the J gene TRBJ1-5, with D possibly being TRBD1 (5 bases). V shed 1 base and J shed 9 bases, with 19 bases lying between them. This CDR3 has 16 residues. The germline V gene encodes CDR1 LGHDT and CDR2 YNNKEL (reference sequence). The CDR3 protein is CASSQAQGAALGPQHF. DNA of the CDR3: TGTGCCAGCAGCCAAGCTCAGGGAGCAGCCCTCGGGCCCCAGCATTTT.

The chain joins TRBV13 to TRBJ2-7, with a tentative D call TRBD1 (6 bases). The CDR3 has 15 amino acids. The germline gives CDR1 PRHDT, CDR2 FYEKMQ (reference sequence). Trimming cost V 7 bases and J 7 bases, with 23 bases left between them. CDR3 loop: CASTSWAGESEEQYF. Written as DNA, the CDR3 is TGTGCCAGCACATCTTGGGCAGGGGAGTCTGAAGAGCAGTACTTC.

This clone was observed a single time. This chain joins TRBV7-2 and TRBJ1-6; possibly TRBD1 for D (5 bases). V was trimmed by 5 bases and J by 9 bases, leaving 17 bases between them. The length of the CDR3 is 15 residues. The germline V gene has CDR1 SGHTA and CDR2 FQGNSA. As DNA, the CDR3 is TGTGCCAGCAGCCCTCCGGGGCAGAAGGGTTCACCCCTCCACTTT. Protein sequence: CASSPPGQKGSPLHF.

The chain uses TRBV7-9 and TRBJ2-1; TRBD2 agrees at 7 bases. The CDR3 has 16 amino acids. Germline CDR1 reads SEHNR; CDR2 reads FQNEAQ (reference sequence). V was pared by 2 bases and J by 4 bases, with 8 bases of the junction left unmatched. CDR3 DNA sequence: TGTGCCAGCAGCTTACTTGGCGGGAGTAGTTACAATGAGCAGTTCTTC. Encoded protein: CASSLLGGSSYNEQFF.

The V call is TRBV11-2, the J call TRBJ2-3, with D maybe TRBD2 (5 bases). V lost 5 bases, J lost 6 bases, and 9 bases lay in between. This CDR3 region has 12 residues. CDR1 and CDR2 (germline): SGHAT, FQNNGV. The CDR3 DNA reads as TGTGCCAGCAGCCCTTGGAGGGATACGCAGTATTTT. It translates to CASSPWRDTQYF.

V usage is TRBV7-6 and J usage is TRBJ2-2, with D possibly being TRBD1 or TRBD2 (5 bases each). The CDR3 is made up of 16 amino acids. CDR1 is SGHVS and CDR2 is FNYEAQ in the germline V gene. Between the trimmed V and J ends, which lost 6 bases and 3 bases, there was a span of 17 bases. CDR3 amino acids: CASSYQTRGHTGELFF. As DNA, the CDR3 is TGTGCCAGCAGTTACCAAACTCGGGGACACACCGGGGAGCTGTTTTTT. The variable domain in full, with the rest retrieved from reference TRBV7-6 and TRBJ2-2, is GAGVSQSPRYKVTKRGQDVALRCDPISGHVSLYWYRQALGQGPEFLTYFNYEAQQDKSGLPNDRFSAERPEGSISTLTIQRTEQRDSAMYRCASSYQTRGHTGELFFGEGSRLTVL.

This chain joins TRBV5-1 and TRBJ1-5, with 8 bases aligning to TRBD1. V dropped 4 bases and J dropped 1; count of bases not matched to a gene: 4. Per the germline V gene, CDR1 is SGHRS and CDR2 is YFSETQ. This CDR3 is built from 15 residues. The CDR3 protein is CASSPQGASNQPQHF. The CDR3 region has the DNA TGCGCCAGCAGCCCCCAGGGGGCGAGCAATCAGCCCCAGCATTTT.

V and J are TRBV4-2 and TRBJ2-1, with TRBD2 matching 10 bases. This CDR3 is built from 17 residues. CDR1 LGHNA and CDR2 YNFKEQ come from the germline V gene. Germline trimming cut 0 bases from V and 3 bases from J; bases unmatched to any gene: 5. The CDR3 reads CASSQDPQRGGYNEQFF. CDR3 sequence (DNA): TGTGCCAGCAGCCAAGACCCTCAGCGGGGGGGCTACAATGAGCAGTTCTTC.

V gene TRBV19 combines with J gene TRBJ1-6; D unclear. This CDR3 contains 15 residues. V lost 2 bases, J lost 14 bases, and 19 bases lay in between. Germline V lookup: CDR1 LNHDA, CDR2 SQIVND (reference sequence). The CDR3 spells CASSINWGGSSTLHF. CDR3 coding DNA: TGTGCCAGTAGTATAAATTGGGGAGGATCGTCGACCCTCCACTTT. Full variable domain (missing parts from reference TRBV19 and TRBJ1-6): DGGITQSPKYLFRKEGQNVTLSCEQNLNHDAMYWYRQDPGQGLRLIYYSQIVNDFQKGDIAEGYSVSREKKESFPLTVTSAQKNPTAFYLCASSINWGGSSTLHFGNGTRLTVT.

The chain combines TRBV18 with TRBJ2-2; possible D gene TRBD1, 5 bases. The V and J ends lost 6 bases and 0 bases respectively, with 17 bases between them. This CDR3 comprises 17 residues. Germline CDR1 is KGHSH and CDR2 is LQKENI. The CDR3 nucleotides are TGTGCCAGCTCTCTTAAACAGGTTTCCGCGAACACCGGGGAGCTGTTTTTT. Its protein product is CASSLKQVSANTGELFF.

This sequence joins TRBV4-2 and TRBJ1-6; the D is unclear. CDR3 length: 17 residues. Germline V gene data show CDR1 as LGHNA and CDR2 as YNFKEQ. The V and J ends lost 2 bases and 0 bases respectively, with 11 bases between them. CDR3 nucleotides: TGTGCCAGCAGCCAAAACGGACTGAGCTCCTATAATTCACCCCTCCACTTT. It yields the protein CASSQNGLSSYNSPLHF.

The rearrangement uses TRBV18 and TRBJ2-7, with a tentative D call TRBD1 (6 bases). Trimming removed 0 bases from V and 2 bases from J, with 11 bases in between. The CDR3 spans 15 residues. CDR1 is KGHSH and CDR2 is LQKENI in the germline V gene. CDR3 nucleotides: TGTGCCAGCTCACCACCCACAGGGTTCGCCTACGAGCAGTACTTC. This gives the protein CASSPPTGFAYEQYF.

The J gene is TRBJ1-5, the V gene TRBV2; D remains ambiguous. V lost 5 bases, J lost 5 bases, and 10 bases lay in between. The germline V gene has CDR1 SNHLY and CDR2 FYNNEI. This CDR3 is 13 amino acids long. The CDR3 reads CASSIEEDQPQHF. The CDR3 region has the DNA TGTGCCAGCAGTATTGAGGAGGATCAGCCCCAGCATTTT.

This chain uses TRBV6-4 with TRBJ2-7, with 8 bases aligning to TRBD1. The CDR3 extends over 13 amino acids. J gave up 2 bases and V 9 bases, and 6 bases lay outside the gene matches. Germline CDR1 reads MRHNA; CDR2 reads SNTAGT. The chain's CDR3 is CARPRDRTYEQYF. The CDR3 DNA reads as TGTGCCAGACCCCGGGACAGGACCTACGAGCAGTACTTC.

The chain is built from TRBV28 and TRBJ1-5, with TRBD1 identical over 7 bases. The V and J ends lost 8 bases and 7 bases, in that order; junction bases with no gene match: 5. Germline assignment: CDR1 MDHEN and CDR2 SYDVKM. The CDR3 loop spans 12 amino acids. CDR3: CASQGGGQPQHF. The CDR3, as DNA: TGTGCCAGCCAGGGGGGAGGGCAGCCCCAGCATTTT.

This sequence joins TRBV7-2 and TRBJ1-2; the D gene is possibly TRBD1 (6 bases). The CDR3 totals 13 residues. Per germline, CDR1 SGHTA and CDR2 FQGNSA. Trimming cost V 6 bases and J 4 bases, with 12 bases left between them. The CDR3 loop is CASSIDRIYGYTF. In DNA, the CDR3 is TGTGCCAGCAGTATTGACAGGATCTATGGCTACACCTTC. Full variable domain (rest looked up from reference TRBV7-2 and TRBJ1-2): GAGVSQSPSNKVTEKGKDVELRCDPISGHTALYWYRQSLGQGLEFLIYFQGNSAPDKSGLPSDRFSAERTGGSVSTLTIQRTQQEDSAVYLCASSIDRIYGYTFGSGTRLTVV.

The chain recombines TRBV27 with TRBJ1-5, with no clear D. In germline, CDR1 is MNHEY, CDR2 SMNVEV (reference sequence). Trimming pared 6 bases from V and 4 bases from J, leaving 13 bases between. The CDR3 has 14 residues. CDR3 in amino acids: CASRGSAKNQPQHF. The CDR3 nucleotides read TGTGCCAGCAGGGGATCCGCCAAAAATCAGCCCCAGCATTTT.

This sequence joins TRBV9 and TRBJ1-3; TRBD1 agrees at 9 bases. Per the germline V gene, CDR1 is SGDLS and CDR2 is YYNGEE. This CDR3 is built from 18 residues. With V trimmed by 4 bases and J by 1 base, 12 bases remained unmatched. The DNA of the CDR3 is TGTGCCAGCAGCCTCCGACCGGGACAGGGAGCTTCTGGAAACACCATATATTTT. Protein sequence: CASSLRPGQGASGNTIYF.

The chain has TRBV6-6 and TRBJ2-4; tentatively, D is TRBD1 (5 bases). The CDR3 has 16 residues. Per the germline V gene, CDR1 is MNHNY and CDR2 is SVGAGI (reference sequence). V gave up 5 bases and J gave up 0 bases, with 14 bases separating them. This CDR3 is CASSNTGDLAKNIQYF. CDR3 DNA sequence: TGTGCCAGCAGTAACACAGGTGACCTAGCCAAAAACATTCAGTACTTC.

The chain couples TRBV27 to TRBJ1-2; 11 positions agree with TRBD1. CDR1 is MNHEY and CDR2 is SMNVEV in the germline V gene (reference sequence). The CDR3 sequence is 17 residues long. Trimming cost V 7 bases and J 0 bases; bases outside gene matches: 10. CDR3 sequence reads: CASTRRDRGGSNYGYTF. CDR3 bases: TGTGCCAGCACCCGCCGGGACAGGGGGGGCTCTAACTATGGCTACACCTTC.

The gene calls are TRBV15 and TRBJ2-3, with 12 nucleotides matching TRBD1. The junction had 3 bases not matched to a gene; V was cut back by 1 base and J by 4 bases. The CDR3 covers 16 residues. CDR1 LNHNV and CDR2 YYDKDF come from the germline V gene (reference sequence). The CDR3 sequence is CATSRGGTGGADTQYF. CDR3 DNA: TGTGCCACCAGCAGAGGAGGGACAGGGGGCGCAGATACGCAGTATTTT.

The V and J genes are TRBV15 and TRBJ2-1; D is ambiguous. Germline assignment: CDR1 LNHNV and CDR2 YYDKDF (reference sequence). The CDR3 sequence is 12 residues long. Between the trimmed V and J ends, which lost 6 bases and 12 bases, there was a span of 15 bases. Here the CDR3 DNA reads TGTGCCACCAGTCTCCCGGGCCCGGGGCAGTTCTTC. Translated, it gives CATSLPGPGQFF.

The chain combines TRBV6-2 or TRBV6-3 with TRBJ2-1; the match to TRBD2 covers 9 bases. Germline V gene data show CDR1 as MNHEY and CDR2 as SVGEGT. V lost 5 bases, J lost 5 bases, and 4 bases stayed unmatched. This CDR3 is built from 14 residues. CDR3 in amino acids: CASSQLAGNNEQFF. As DNA, the CDR3 is TGTGCCAGCAGTCAGCTAGCGGGAAACAATGAGCAGTTCTTC.

This sequence joins TRBV9 and TRBJ2-7, with D maybe TRBD1 (6 bases). The CDR3 runs to 14 residues. V gave up 0 bases and J gave up 3 bases, with 10 bases separating them. Germline V CDR1 and CDR2: SGDLS, YYNGEE. CDR3 sequence (DNA): TGTGCCAGCAGCGTAGACAGGGTTCTCTACGAGCAGTACGTC. Its translation is CASSVDRVLYEQYV.

V is TRBV5-1 and J is TRBJ2-7; perhaps TRBD1 as D (5 bases). The CDR3 spans 13 residues. The germline V gene has CDR1 SGHRS and CDR2 YFSETQ. The germline V and J ends were trimmed by 1 base and 5 bases, with 10 bases remaining between them. The CDR3 DNA follows: TGCGCCAGCAGCTTGCAGGGTCTGGACGAGCAGTACTTC. Translated, it gives CASSLQGLDEQYF.